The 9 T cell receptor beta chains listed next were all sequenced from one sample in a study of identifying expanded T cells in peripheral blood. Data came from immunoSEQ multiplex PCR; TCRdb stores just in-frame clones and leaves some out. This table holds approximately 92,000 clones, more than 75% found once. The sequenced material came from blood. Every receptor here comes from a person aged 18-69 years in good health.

The CDR3 spells CASYYGPGRANEKLFF. Written as DNA, the CDR3 is TGCGCCAGCTATTATGGACCCGGTAGGGCTAATGAAAAACTGTTTTTT. The V call is TRBV4-1, the J call TRBJ1-4; D is ambiguous. CDR1 is MGHRA and CDR2 is YSYEKL in the germline V gene. V was shortened by 8 bases and J by 3 bases, with 19 bases between the two germline ends. This CDR3 has 16 amino acids.

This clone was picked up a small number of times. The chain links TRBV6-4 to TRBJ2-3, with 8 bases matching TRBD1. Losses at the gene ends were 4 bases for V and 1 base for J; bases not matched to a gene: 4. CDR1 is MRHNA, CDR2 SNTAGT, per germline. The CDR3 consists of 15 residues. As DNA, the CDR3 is TGTGCCAGCAGTGCCACGACAGGGGGCACAGATACGCAGTATTTT. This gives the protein CASSATTGGTDTQYF.

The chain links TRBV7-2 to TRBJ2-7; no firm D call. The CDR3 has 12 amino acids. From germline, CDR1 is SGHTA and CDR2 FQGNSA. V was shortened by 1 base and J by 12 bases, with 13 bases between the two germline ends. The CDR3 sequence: CASSLGLISLYF. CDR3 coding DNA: TGTGCCAGCAGCTTAGGACTTATCAGTCTGTACTTC.

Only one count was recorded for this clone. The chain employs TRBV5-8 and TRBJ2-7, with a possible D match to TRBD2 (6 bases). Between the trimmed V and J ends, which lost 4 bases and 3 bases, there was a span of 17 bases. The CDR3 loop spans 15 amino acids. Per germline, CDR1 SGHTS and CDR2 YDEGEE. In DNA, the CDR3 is TGTGCCAGCAGCCGAGATCCGCGGGGCCACTACGAGCAGTACTTC. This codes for CASSRDPRGHYEQYF.

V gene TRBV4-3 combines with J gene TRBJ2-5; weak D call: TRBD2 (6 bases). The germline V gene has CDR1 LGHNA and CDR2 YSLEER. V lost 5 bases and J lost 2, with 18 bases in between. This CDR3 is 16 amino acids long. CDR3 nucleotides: TGCGCCAGCAGCTCGCGACTAGATTCCCGTCAAGAGACCCAGTACTTC. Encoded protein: CASSSRLDSRQETQYF.

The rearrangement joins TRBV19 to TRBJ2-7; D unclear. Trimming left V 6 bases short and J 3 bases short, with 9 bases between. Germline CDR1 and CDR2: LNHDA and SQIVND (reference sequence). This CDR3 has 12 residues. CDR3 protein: CASSPNSYEQYF. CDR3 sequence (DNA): TGTGCCAGTAGCCCTAACAGCTACGAGCAGTACTTC. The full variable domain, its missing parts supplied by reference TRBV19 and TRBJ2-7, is DGGITQSPKYLFRKEGQNVTLSCEQNLNHDAMYWYRQDPGQGLRLIYYSQIVNDFQKGDIAEGYSVSREKKESFPLTVTSAQKNPTAFYLCASSPNSYEQYFGPGTRLTVT.

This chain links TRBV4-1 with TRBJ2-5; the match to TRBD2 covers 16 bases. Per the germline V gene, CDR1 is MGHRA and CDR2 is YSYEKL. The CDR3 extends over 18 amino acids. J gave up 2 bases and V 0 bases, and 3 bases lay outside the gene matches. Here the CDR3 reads CASSQDLGLAGGQETQYF. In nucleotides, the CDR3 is TGCGCCAGCAGCCAAGATCTGGGACTAGCGGGGGGGCAAGAGACCCAGTACTTC.

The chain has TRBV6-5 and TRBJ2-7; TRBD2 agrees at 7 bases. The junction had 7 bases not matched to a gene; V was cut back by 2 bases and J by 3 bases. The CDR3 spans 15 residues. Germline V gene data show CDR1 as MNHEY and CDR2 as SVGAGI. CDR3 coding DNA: TGTGCCAGCAGTTACCGAGTCGGGGGGTACTACGAGCAGTACTTC. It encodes CASSYRVGGYYEQYF.

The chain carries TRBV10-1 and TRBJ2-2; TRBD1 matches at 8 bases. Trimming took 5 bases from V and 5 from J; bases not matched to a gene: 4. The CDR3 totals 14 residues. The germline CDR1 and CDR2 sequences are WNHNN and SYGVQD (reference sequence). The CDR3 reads CASSRTGWTGELFF. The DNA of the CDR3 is TGCGCCAGCAGTCGGACAGGGTGGACCGGGGAGCTGTTTTTT.